The sequence of this TCR beta chain was determined in a study of CD8 T cells in acute hepatitis C reinfection. Worth noting for this clone: Its target is not known.

The length of the CDR3 is 13 residues. V lost 5 bases to trimming and J lost 3 bases, with 11 bases between them. Germline loops: CDR1 SEHNR, CDR2 FQNEAQ (reference sequence). Time point of the sample: naive CD8 control sorted from an acute-time-point sample. Only in-frame clones appear in the TCRdb table, and some are missing; sequencing was by immunoSEQ multiplex PCR. In the table there are tens of thousands of clones, approximately 83% of which are singletons. Overall study results and limits: All groups preferentially used TRBV04 and TRBV06, which was not due to overrepresentation in the naive pool. Only TCRbeta was bulk sequenced, so alphabeta pairing of public clonotypes remains unknown. Acute resolver, follow-up resolver and acute chronic samples had similar high diversity.

The sample comprised naive CD8+ T cells from PBMCs. The clonotype comes from a woman aged 18-29 years who spontaneously cleared hepatitis C infection. J is TRBJ2-7 and V is TRBV7-9, with D tentatively TRBD1 (6 bases). In DNA, the CDR3 is TGTGCCAGCAGCCCAACAGGGATCTACGAGCAGTACTTC. Translating it yields CASSPTGIYEQYF.